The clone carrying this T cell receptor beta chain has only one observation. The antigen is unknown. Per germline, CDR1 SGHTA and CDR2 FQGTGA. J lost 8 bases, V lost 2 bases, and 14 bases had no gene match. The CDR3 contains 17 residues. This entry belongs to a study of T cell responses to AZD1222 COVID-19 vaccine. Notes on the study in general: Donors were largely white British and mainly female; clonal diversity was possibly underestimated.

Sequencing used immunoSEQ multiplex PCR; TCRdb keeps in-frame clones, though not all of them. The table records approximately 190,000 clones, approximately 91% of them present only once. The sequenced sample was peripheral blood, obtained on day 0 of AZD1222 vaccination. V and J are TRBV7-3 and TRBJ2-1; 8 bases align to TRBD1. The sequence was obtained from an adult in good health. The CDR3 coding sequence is TGTGCCAGCAGCTTATCAGGACAGGGTTATTTTGACGATGAGCAGTTCTTC. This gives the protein CASSLSGQGYFDDEQFF.